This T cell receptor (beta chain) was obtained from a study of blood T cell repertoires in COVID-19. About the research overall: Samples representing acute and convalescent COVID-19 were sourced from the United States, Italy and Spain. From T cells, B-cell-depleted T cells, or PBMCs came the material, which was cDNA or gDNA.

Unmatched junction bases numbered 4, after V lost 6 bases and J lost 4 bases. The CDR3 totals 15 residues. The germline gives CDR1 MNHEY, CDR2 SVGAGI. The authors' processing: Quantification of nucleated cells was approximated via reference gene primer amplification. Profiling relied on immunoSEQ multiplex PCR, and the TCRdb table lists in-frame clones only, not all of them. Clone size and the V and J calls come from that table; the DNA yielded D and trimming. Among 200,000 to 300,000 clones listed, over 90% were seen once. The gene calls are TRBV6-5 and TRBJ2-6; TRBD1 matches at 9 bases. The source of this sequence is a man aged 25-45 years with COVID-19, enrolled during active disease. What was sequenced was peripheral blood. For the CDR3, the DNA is TGTGCCAGCAGCTGGACAGGGGTCGGGGCCAACGTCCTGACTTTC. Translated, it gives CASSWTGVGANVLTF.